Listed here are 4 T cell receptor beta chains from one sample, sequenced in a study of T-cell reconstitution after alpha-beta-depleted transplantation in children. Unique molecular identifiers were used to barcode this TCRbeta library. TCRdb independently ran MiXCR on the PCR reads; one entry per CDR3 protein. Found here are almost 500,000 distinct CDR3 sequences, approximately 10% of them singletons; the top ten hold 2% to 2.5%. Sequencing was performed on PBMCs, taken before TCRalphabeta/CD19-depleted stem cell transplant. These receptors all stem from a child aged 2 to 15 with inherited bone marrow failure, due to receive a stem cell transplant.

This clonotype was seen ten or more times. The chain carries TRBV2 and TRBJ2-1, with 8 bases lining up with TRBD2. The germline V gene encodes CDR1 SNHLY and CDR2 FYNNEI. This CDR3 is 16 amino acids long. Trimming took 2 bases from V and 0 from J; bases not matched to a gene: 3. CDR3 in amino acids: CASSELLAGSYNEQFF. CDR3 nucleotide sequence: TGTGCCAGCAGTGAACTCCTAGCGGGCTCCTACAATGAGCAGTTCTTC.

The rearrangement joins TRBV10-3 to TRBJ2-7, with D unresolved. CDR3 length: 13 amino acids. Trimming pared 7 bases from V and 3 bases from J, leaving 13 bases between. Germline V gene sequence: CDR1 ENHRY, CDR2 SYGVKD. The chain's CDR3 is CAIKSPGYYEQYF. CDR3 in DNA: TGTGCCATCAAGTCCCCTGGATACTACGAGCAGTACTTC.

This clonotype was seen ten or more times. This chain uses TRBV6-6 with TRBJ1-2, with a weak D call TRBD1 (5 bases). The CDR3 is 12 residues long. Trimming shortened V by 4 bases and J by 6 bases, and 9 bases separated the two germline ends. Germline CDR1 reads MNHNY; CDR2 reads SVGAGI (reference sequence). CDR3 protein: CASSSGWDGYTF. The CDR3 DNA is TGTGCCAGCAGTTCAGGGTGGGATGGCTACACCTTC.

A remark on this clonotype: The conserved phenylalanine or tryptophan normally closing the CDR3 is absent here, so this likely arose from a read error. The chain uses TRBV30 and TRBJ2-1; TRBD2 matches 9 bases. V lost 3 bases and J lost 4; bases outside the gene matches: 4. CDR3 length: 14 amino acids. Germline lookup yields CDR1 GTSNPN and CDR2 SVGIG (reference sequence). This CDR3 is CAWRQTSGYNEQFS. CDR3 sequence (DNA): TGTGCCTGGAGGCAGACTAGCGGATACAATGAGCAGTTCTCC.